Listed below are T cell receptor beta chains from one sample, sequenced in a study of T-cell memory formation after mild COVID-19. TCRdb called the 5' RACE reads again in MiXCR, with one record for every CDR3 protein. The sample holds 550,000 to 700,000 distinct CDR3 sequences, 15% to 20% seen once. Sequenced sample: PBMCs or a T cell subset sorted from them (not recorded which). The receptors here all came from an adult woman who had mild COVID-19 (a few samples of this study predate the infection). Cell type and time point are not known. Each CDR3 is given with its conserved first and last residue. Each record gives: D gene, V gene, clone size, J gene, CDR3 DNA, CDR3 protein. A D gene is named only where the DNA matches it firmly. Part of the rows lack a size; the others show once, few, many or a class for expanded clones.

.	TRBV3-1	.	TRBJ2-1	TGTGCCAGCAGCCAAAGATGGGGGGGCCTCAATGAGCAGTTCTTC	CASSQRWGGLNEQFF
TRBD1	TRBV6-5	.	TRBJ2-7	TGTGCCAGCAGTTACTCCTGGGACAGGCGCTACGAGCAGTACTTC	CASSYSWDRRYEQYF
TRBD1	TRBV5-1	many	TRBJ1-2	TGCGCCAGCAGTCTCGGACAGGCGAACTATGGCTACACCTTC	CASSLGQANYGYTF
.	TRBV12-3/TRBV12-4	.	TRBJ2-7	TGTGCCAGCAGTCCCACTACAGAGAGCTCCTACGAGCAGTACTTC	CASSPTTESSYEQYF
.	TRBV29-1	.	TRBJ1-1	TGCAGCGTGATGACAGGTTCTGAAGCTTTCTTT	CSVMTGSEAFF
TRBD2	TRBV7-8	few	TRBJ2-5	TGTGCCAGCAGCCCTCGTGTAGCGGGAGTACTGGCAGAGACCCAGTACTTC	CASSPRVAGVLAETQYF
.	TRBV3-1	few	TRBJ1-4	TGTGCCAGCGCAAAGTGGCAGGGTGATGAAAAACTGTTTTTT	CASAKWQGDEKLFF
.	TRBV6-5	many	TRBJ2-1	TGTGCCAGCAGTTACCGGGACGGCTACAATGAGCAGTTCTTC	CASSYRDGYNEQFF
.	TRBV30	.	TRBJ2-3	TGTGCCTGGACAGCCAGCGCAGATACGCAGTATTTT	CAWTASADTQYF
.	TRBV2	.	TRBJ2-7	TGTGCCAGCAGCTACAGGGCTTCGGCCTACGAGCAGTACTTC	CASSYRASAYEQYF
TRBD2	TRBV29-1	.	TRBJ2-7	TGCAGCGTAGTAGCGGGAGGAGGTACCGAGCAGTACTTC	CSVVAGGGTEQYF
.	TRBV24-1	few	TRBJ2-1	TGTGCCACCAGTGACCCAGGTCCCTCCTCCAATGAGCAGTTCTTC	CATSDPGPSSNEQFF
.	TRBV2	.	TRBJ2-7	TGTGCCAGTGTCCGGAATCCCACGGTAGGGTACGAGCAGTACTTC	CASVRNPTVGYEQYF
.	TRBV2	.	TRBJ1-1	TGTGCCACGAAGAGGGCCCGGAACACTGAAGCTTTCTTT	CATKRARNTEAFF
.	TRBV7-2	.	TRBJ2-4	TGTGCCAGCAGCTTAAGCTTTCAGCCTGGGGCCAAAAACATTCAGTACTTC	CASSLSFQPGAKNIQYF
.	TRBV5-6	.	TRBJ1-1	TGTGCCAGCAGCTTGAGCGGCAGCGGGAACACTGAAGCTTTCTTT	CASSLSGSGNTEAFF
.	TRBV7-9	.	TRBJ1-4	TGTGCCAGCAGCTTAGAAGGGCCGCGAGAAAAACTGTTTTTT	CASSLEGPREKLFF
TRBD2	TRBV29-1	.	TRBJ2-1	TGCAGCGTGGAGACTAGCGGCTGGAATGAGCAGTTCTTC	CSVETSGWNEQFF
TRBD2	TRBV9	few	TRBJ2-3	TGTGCCAGCAGCGATATCCCTTGGGGACTAGCGGAGCGCACAGATACGCAGTATTTT	CASSDIPWGLAERTDTQYF
TRBD2	TRBV12-3/TRBV12-4	few	TRBJ2-7	TGTGCCAGCAGTTCTCCCCTCGCGGGGGGCTACGAGCAGTACTTC	CASSSPLAGGYEQYF
TRBD1	TRBV5-1	.	TRBJ1-6	TGCGCCAGCAGGCGGGGACAGGGGGCTTCCTATAATTCACCCCTCCACTTT	CASRRGQGASYNSPLHF
TRBD1	TRBV5-1	few	TRBJ1-6	TGCGCCAGCAGCGGGGGGGACAGCTCCTATAATTCACCCCTCCACTTT	CASSGGDSSYNSPLHF
.	TRBV5-1	.	TRBJ1-1	TGCGCCAGCAGCGAGAGGCCCGGGACCGCTCTTGAAGCTTTCTTT	CASSERPGTALEAFF
.	TRBV7-9	few	TRBJ2-7	TGTGCCAGCAGCAAATGGGACGTCGAGTTGGAGCAGTACTTC	CASSKWDVELEQYF
TRBD1	TRBV18	few	TRBJ2-3	TGTGCCAGCTCACCCCAACAGGGGGCGCGGGAAGATACGCAGTATTTT	CASSPQQGAREDTQYF
.	TRBV24-1	few	TRBJ2-1	TGTGCCACCAGTGATCCGACTATATTCTCCTACAATGAGCAGTTCTTC	CATSDPTIFSYNEQFF
.	TRBV19	few	TRBJ2-5	TGTGCCAGTAGTATTTTGGGGGAGGAGACCCAGTACTTC	CASSILGEETQYF
.	TRBV12-3/TRBV12-4	.	TRBJ2-5	TGTGCCAGCAGTTCAATCTTGGGCGGGCAAGAGACCCAGTACTTC	CASSSILGGQETQYF